This paragraph covers one T cell receptor (beta chain) sequence. These data are taken from a study of blood T cell repertoires in COVID-19. In the study overall: Donors in the United States, Italy and Spain gave samples during acute or convalescent COVID-19. The cDNA or gDNA used as material had been derived from T cells, B-cell-depleted T cells, or PBMCs.

Original methodology: The authors estimated nucleated cell counts from reference gene primer amplification. Assay: immunoSEQ multiplex PCR; the TCRdb copy retains only in-frame clones and omits some. D and trimming come from the DNA, and the V and J calls and clone size come from that table. The repertoire holds roughly 250,000 clones, with about 86% as singletons. From germline, CDR1 is MNHEY and CDR2 SVGEGT. The CDR3 covers 17 residues. V was clipped by 2 bases and J by 1 base, with 17 bases between them. Source material: peripheral blood. J is TRBJ1-1 and V is TRBV6-2 or TRBV6-3; a possible D gene is TRBD1 (5 bases). This clonotype was sampled from an older woman with active or convalescent COVID-19. The CDR3 spells CASSYPERQLANTEAFF. Written as DNA, the CDR3 is TGTGCCAGCAGTTACCCCGAACGACAGTTGGCGAACACTGAAGCTTTCTTT.